This TCR beta chain was documented in a study of shared clonotypes between healthy human individuals. The study's findings and limits: Several donors held approximately 5% of naive CD4 clonotypes in common.

The CDR3 spans 15 residues. Germline V gene lookup returns CDR1 SGDLS and CDR2 YYNGEE. The V and J ends lost 0 bases and 4 bases respectively, with 11 bases between them. Regarding this clone: The antigen remains undetermined. This sample also contains other DNA sequences that code for the same CDR3.

In the authors' workflow: Filtering was not the same, since immunoSEQ gave junction-only sequences without quality scores. Profiled with immunoSEQ multiplex PCR; TCRdb holds only in-frame clones, not every one. V and J calls and clone size follow that table, whereas D and trimming were derived from the DNA. In the table there are about 1,900,000 clones, roughly 95% of which are singletons. CD45RO-negative CD8 cells positively selected for CCR7 made up the naive population, which excluded terminally differentiated effector memory CD45RA+ cells. The J gene is TRBJ2-1, the V gene TRBV9; D is perhaps TRBD1 (6 bases). The sequencing input was naive CD8+ T cells sorted from blood. The clonotype comes from a man aged 18 to 30 in good health. The CDR3 is CASSVDGTGYNEQFF. The CDR3, as DNA: TGTGCCAGCAGCGTAGACGGTACAGGGTACAATGAGCAGTTCTTC.